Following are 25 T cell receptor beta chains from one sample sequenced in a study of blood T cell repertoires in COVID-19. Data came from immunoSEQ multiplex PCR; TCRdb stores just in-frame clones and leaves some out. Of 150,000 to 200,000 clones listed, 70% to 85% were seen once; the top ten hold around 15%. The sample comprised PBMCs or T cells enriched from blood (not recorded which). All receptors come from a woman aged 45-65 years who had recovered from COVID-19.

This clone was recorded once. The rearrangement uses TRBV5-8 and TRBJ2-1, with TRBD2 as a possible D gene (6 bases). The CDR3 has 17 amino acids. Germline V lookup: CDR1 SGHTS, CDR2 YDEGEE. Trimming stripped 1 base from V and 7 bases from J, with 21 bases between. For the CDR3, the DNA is TGTGCCAGCAGCTTGTCGATGACCGGGAGAAGTCATAATGAGCAGTTCTTC. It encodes CASSLSMTGRSHNEQFF.

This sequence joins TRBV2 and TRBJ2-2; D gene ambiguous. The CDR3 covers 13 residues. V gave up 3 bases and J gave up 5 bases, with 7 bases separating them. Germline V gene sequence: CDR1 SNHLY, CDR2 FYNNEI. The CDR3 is CASSDVYTGELFF. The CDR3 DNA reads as TGTGCCAGCAGTGATGTATATACCGGGGAGCTGTTTTTT.

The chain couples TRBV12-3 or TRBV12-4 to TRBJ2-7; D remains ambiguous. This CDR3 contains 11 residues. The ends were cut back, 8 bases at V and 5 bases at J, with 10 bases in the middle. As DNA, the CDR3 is TGTGCCAGCTCCGGTTTCGACGAGCAGTACTTC. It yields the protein CASSGFDEQYF.

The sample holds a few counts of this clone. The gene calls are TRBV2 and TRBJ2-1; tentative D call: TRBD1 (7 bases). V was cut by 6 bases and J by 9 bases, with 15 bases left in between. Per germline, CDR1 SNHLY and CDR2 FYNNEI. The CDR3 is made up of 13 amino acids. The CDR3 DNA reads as TGTGCCAGCAGCATGACAGGGAGGCTTGAGCAGTTCTTC. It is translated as CASSMTGRLEQFF. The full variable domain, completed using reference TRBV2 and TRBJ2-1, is EPEVTQTPSHQVTQMGQEVILRCVPISNHLYFYWYRQILGQKVEFLVSFYNNEISEKSEIFDDQFSVERPDGSNFTLKIRSTKLEDSAMYFCASSMTGRLEQFFGPGTRLTVL.

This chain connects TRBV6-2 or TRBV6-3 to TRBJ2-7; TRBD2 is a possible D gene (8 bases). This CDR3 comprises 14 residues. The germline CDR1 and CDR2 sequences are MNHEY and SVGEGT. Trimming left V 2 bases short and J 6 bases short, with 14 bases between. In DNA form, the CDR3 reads TGTGCCAGCAGTTACCTCCGGGAGGGGGCCGAGCAGTACTTC. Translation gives CASSYLREGAEQYF.

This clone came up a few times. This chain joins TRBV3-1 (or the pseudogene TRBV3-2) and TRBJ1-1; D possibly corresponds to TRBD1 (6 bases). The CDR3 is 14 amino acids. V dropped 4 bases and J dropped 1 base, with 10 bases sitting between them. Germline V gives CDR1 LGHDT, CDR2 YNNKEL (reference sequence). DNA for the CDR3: TGTGCCAGCAGCCGGGACAACCGGAACACTGAAGCTTTCTTT. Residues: CASSRDNRNTEAFF.

This chain's CDR3 is CASSSRDRSYEQYF. The CDR3 region has the DNA TGTGCCAGCAGCTCCCGGGACAGGTCCTACGAGCAGTACTTC. This sequence joins TRBV11-2 and TRBJ2-7; 8 bases align to TRBD1. With 4 bases clipped from V and 1 base from J, the junction kept 3 bases outside the gene matches. The CDR3 runs to 14 residues. Germline V CDR1 and CDR2: SGHAT, FQNNGV.

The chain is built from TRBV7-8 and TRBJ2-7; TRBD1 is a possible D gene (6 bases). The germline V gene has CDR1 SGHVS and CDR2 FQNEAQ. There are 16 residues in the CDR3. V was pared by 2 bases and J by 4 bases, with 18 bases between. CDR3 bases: TGTGCCAGCAGCTTAAGAAAGGACAGTCTAGGGTACGAGCAGTACTTC. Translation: CASSLRKDSLGYEQYF.

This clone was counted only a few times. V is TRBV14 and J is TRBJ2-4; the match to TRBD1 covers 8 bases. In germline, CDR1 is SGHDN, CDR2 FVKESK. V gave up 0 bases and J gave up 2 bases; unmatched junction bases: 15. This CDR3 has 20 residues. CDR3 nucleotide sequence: TGTGCCAGCAGCCAAGAGGTCTGGGGAAACGACAGGGGTTCCAAAAACATTCAGTACTTC. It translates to CASSQEVWGNDRGSKNIQYF. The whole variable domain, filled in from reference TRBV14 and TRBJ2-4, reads EAGVTQFPSHSVIEKGQTVTLRCDPISGHDNLYWYRRVMGKEIKFLLHFVKESKQDESGMPNNRFLAERTGGTYSTLKVQPAELEDSGVYFCASSQEVWGNDRGSKNIQYFGAGTRLSVL.

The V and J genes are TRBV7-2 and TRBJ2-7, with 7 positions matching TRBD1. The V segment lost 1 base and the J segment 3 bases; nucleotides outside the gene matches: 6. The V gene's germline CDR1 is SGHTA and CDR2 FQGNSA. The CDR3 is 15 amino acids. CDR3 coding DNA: TGTGCCAGCAGCTTAGTCTGGGGACAGAGCTACGAGCAGTACTTC. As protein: CASSLVWGQSYEQYF. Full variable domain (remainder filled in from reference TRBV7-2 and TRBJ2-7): GAGVSQSPSNKVTEKGKDVELRCDPISGHTALYWYRQSLGQGLEFLIYFQGNSAPDKSGLPSDRFSAERTGGSVSTLTIQRTQQEDSAVYLCASSLVWGQSYEQYFGPGTRLTVT.

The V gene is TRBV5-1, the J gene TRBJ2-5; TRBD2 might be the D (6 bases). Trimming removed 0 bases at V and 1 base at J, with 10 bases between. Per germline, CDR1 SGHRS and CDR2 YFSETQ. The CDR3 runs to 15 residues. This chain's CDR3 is CASSLEFSGQETQYF. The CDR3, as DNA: TGCGCCAGCAGCTTGGAGTTTAGCGGCCAAGAGACCCAGTACTTC.

The CDR3 sequence is CASSQTGGADNEQFF. The DNA for the CDR3 is TGTGCCAGCAGCCAGACAGGGGGCGCCGACAATGAGCAGTTCTTC. The rearrangement joins TRBV7-3 to TRBJ2-1; 10 bases agree with TRBD1. V dropped 5 bases and J dropped 5; count of bases not matched to a gene: 6. The length of the CDR3 is 15 residues. The germline V gene has CDR1 SGHTA and CDR2 FQGTGA.

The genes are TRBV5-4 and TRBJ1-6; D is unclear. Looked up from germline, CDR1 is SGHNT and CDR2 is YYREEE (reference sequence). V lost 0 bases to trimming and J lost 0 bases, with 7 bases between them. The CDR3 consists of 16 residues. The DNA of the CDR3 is TGTGCCAGCAGCTTGGCGGGGAGCTCCTATAATTCACCCCTCCACTTT. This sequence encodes CASSLAGSSYNSPLHF.

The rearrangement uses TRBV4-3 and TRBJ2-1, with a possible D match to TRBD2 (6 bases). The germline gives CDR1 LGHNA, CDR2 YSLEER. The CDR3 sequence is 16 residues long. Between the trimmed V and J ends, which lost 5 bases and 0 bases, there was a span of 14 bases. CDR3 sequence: CASSFLAESSYNEQFF. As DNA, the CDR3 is TGCGCCAGCAGCTTCTTAGCGGAAAGCTCCTACAATGAGCAGTTCTTC.

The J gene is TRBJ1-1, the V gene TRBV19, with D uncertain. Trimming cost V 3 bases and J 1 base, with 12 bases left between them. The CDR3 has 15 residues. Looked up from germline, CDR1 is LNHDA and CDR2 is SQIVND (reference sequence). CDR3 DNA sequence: TGTGCCAGTAGTATTGAGGGAAACAGGAACACTGAAGCTTTCTTT. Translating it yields CASSIEGNRNTEAFF.

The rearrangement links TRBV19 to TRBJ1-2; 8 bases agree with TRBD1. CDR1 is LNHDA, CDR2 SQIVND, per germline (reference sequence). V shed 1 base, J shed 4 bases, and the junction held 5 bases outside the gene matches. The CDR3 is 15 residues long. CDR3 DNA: TGTGCCAGTAGTATAGGGACAGGGCGCGGCTATGGCTACACCTTC. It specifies CASSIGTGRGYGYTF. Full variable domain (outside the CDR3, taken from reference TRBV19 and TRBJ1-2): DGGITQSPKYLFRKEGQNVTLSCEQNLNHDAMYWYRQDPGQGLRLIYYSQIVNDFQKGDIAEGYSVSREKKESFPLTVTSAQKNPTAFYLCASSIGTGRGYGYTFGSGTRLTVV.

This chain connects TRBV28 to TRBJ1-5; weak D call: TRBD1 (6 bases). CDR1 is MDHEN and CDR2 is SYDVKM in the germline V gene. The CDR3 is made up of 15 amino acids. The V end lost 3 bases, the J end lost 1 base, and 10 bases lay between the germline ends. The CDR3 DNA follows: TGTGCCAGCAGTTTCATTGGGGGCAGCAATCAGCCCCAGCATTTT. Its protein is CASSFIGGSNQPQHF. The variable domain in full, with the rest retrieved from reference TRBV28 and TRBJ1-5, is DVKVTQSSRYLVKRTGEKVFLECVQDMDHENMFWYRQDPGLGLRLIYFSYDVKMKEKGDIPEGYSVSREKKERFSLILESASTNQTSMYLCASSFIGGSNQPQHFGDGTRLSIL.

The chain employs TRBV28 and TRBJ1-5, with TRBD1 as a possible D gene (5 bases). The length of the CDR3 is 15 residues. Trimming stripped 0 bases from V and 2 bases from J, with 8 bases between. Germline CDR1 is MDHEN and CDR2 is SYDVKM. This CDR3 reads CASSLWVQGNQPQHF. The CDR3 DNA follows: TGTGCCAGCAGTTTATGGGTACAGGGCAATCAGCCCCAGCATTTT.

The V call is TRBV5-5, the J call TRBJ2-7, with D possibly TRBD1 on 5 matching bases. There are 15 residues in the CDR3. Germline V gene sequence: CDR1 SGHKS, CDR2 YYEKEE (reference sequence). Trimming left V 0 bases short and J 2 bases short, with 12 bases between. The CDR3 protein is CASSLGQSDAYEQYF. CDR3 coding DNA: TGTGCCAGCAGCTTGGGACAGTCCGACGCCTACGAGCAGTACTTC.

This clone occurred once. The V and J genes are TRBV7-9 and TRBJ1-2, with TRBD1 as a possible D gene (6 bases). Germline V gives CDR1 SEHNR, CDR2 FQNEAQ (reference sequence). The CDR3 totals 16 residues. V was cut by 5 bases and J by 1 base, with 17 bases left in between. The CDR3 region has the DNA TGTGCCAGCAGCCCTCAACCCCCGGACAGTAACTATGGCTACACCTTC. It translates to CASSPQPPDSNYGYTF.

In nucleotides, the CDR3 is TGTGCCTGGAGTGCCAGGGGGCTGAAAAACATTCAGTACTTC. This codes for CAWSARGLKNIQYF. The chain combines TRBV30 with TRBJ2-4; TRBD1 matches at 8 bases. From germline, CDR1 is GTSNPN and CDR2 SVGIG (reference sequence). The CDR3 is made up of 14 amino acids. Trimming at V came to 1 base and at J to 4 bases, leaving 3 bases not matched to a gene.

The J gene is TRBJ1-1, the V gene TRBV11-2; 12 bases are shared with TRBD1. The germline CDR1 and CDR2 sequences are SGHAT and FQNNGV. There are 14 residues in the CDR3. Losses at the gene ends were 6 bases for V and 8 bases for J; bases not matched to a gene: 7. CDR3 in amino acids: CASRAGTGGSEAFF. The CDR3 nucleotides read TGTGCCAGCAGGGCCGGGACAGGGGGCTCAGAAGCTTTCTTT.

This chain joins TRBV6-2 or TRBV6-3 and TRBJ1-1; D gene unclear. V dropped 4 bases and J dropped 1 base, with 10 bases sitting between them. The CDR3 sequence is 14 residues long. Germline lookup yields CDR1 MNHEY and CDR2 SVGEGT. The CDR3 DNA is TGTGCCAGCAGTTCATCCAAATCGAACACTGAAGCTTTCTTT. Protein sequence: CASSSSKSNTEAFF.

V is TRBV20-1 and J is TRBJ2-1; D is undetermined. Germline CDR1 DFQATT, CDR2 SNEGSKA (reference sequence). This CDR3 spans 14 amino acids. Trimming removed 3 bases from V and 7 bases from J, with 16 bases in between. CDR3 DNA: TGCAGTGCTAGTGCCCAGGCGTTCGTTAATGAGCAGTTCTTC. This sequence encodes CSASAQAFVNEQFF.

Written as DNA, the CDR3 is TGTGCCAGCAGTTATTCCAGTCCGGGTTACACCGGGGAGCTGTTTTTT. Its translation is CASSYSSPGYTGELFF. V usage is TRBV6-5 and J usage is TRBJ2-2; D gene ambiguous. CDR1 and CDR2 from the germline V gene are MNHEY and SVGAGI. The CDR3 is made up of 16 amino acids. V lost 3 bases and J 3 bases, leaving 14 bases between the germline ends.